This TCR beta chain was sequenced in a study of T cell responses to AZD1222 COVID-19 vaccine. The V gene end was trimmed by 2 bases and the J gene end by 1 base; junction bases not matched to a gene: 6. There are 16 residues in the CDR3. Germline V gene data show CDR1 as MNHEY and CDR2 as SMNVEV (reference sequence). Sequenced by immunoSEQ multiplex PCR; TCRdb stores in-frame clones only, minus some. The sample gives about 110,000 clones, about 90% of which show up once; about 15% is in the top ten. Analyses pooled second doses at about 4 or about 12 weeks. Study-wide findings and caveats: The sample set comprised mostly white British donors with more females, and clonal diversity was possibly underestimated. In all cases, repertoires were sampled only after the peak T cell response. Baseline serology detected seropositivity in only a handful of AZD1222 recipients.

A remark on this clone: Antigen specificity is unknown.

The rearrangement joins TRBV27 to TRBJ2-3, with 7 positions matching TRBD2. The TCR sequence derives from an adult who received the AZD1222 COVID-19 vaccine. The sample was peripheral blood, taken 28 days after the second AZD1222 dose. Here the CDR3 reads CASSLVLAGRTDTQYF. CDR3 in DNA: TGTGCCAGCAGTTTAGTATTAGCGGGTCGCACAGATACGCAGTATTTT.